These 20 T cell receptor beta chains share one sample of origin, sequenced in a study of T-cell reconstitution after alpha-beta-depleted transplantation in children. Unique molecular identifiers tagged the TCRbeta library. In TCRdb, the PCR reads were re-called with MiXCR into one record per CDR3 protein. The sample has a few hundred thousand distinct CDR3 sequences, approximately 13% seen once. The sample in question was PBMCs, mostly from graft donor cells, obtained 360 days after TCRalphabeta/CD19-depleted stem cell transplant. These receptors were obtained from a male patient younger than 18 who had a stem cell transplant for acute myeloid leukemia, so the T cells may come from the graft donor.

The chain carries TRBV9 and TRBJ2-1; 9 nucleotides agree with TRBD2. The germline CDR1 and CDR2 sequences are SGDLS and YYNGEE. The CDR3 has 16 amino acids. V dropped 4 bases and J dropped 2; count of bases not matched to a gene: 7. Here the CDR3 DNA reads TGTGCCAGCAGCACATTAGCGGGAGTAGCCTACAATGAGCAGTTCTTC. It translates to CASSTLAGVAYNEQFF.

This clonotype has more than one count but fewer than ten. The V and J genes are TRBV29-1 and TRBJ1-5, with 7 bases identical to TRBD1. This CDR3 region has 14 residues. The V gene's germline CDR1 is SQVTM and CDR2 ANQGSEA. The V gene end was trimmed by 4 bases and the J gene end by 6 bases; junction bases not matched to a gene: 9. The CDR3, as DNA: TGCAGCGTTGTGGGGTGGAGGGGGCCTCAGCCCCAGCATTTT. Its protein product is CSVVGWRGPQPQHF.

This clonotype has only a few counts. The chain employs TRBV10-3 and TRBJ2-7, with 9 positions matching TRBD2. The CDR3 contains 14 residues. The ends lost 5 bases at V and 2 bases at J; junction bases unmatched: 4. Germline-derived CDR1 and CDR2 are ENHRY and SYGVKD. CDR3 in amino acids: CAISPLAGAYEQYF. CDR3 nucleotides: TGTGCCATCAGTCCACTAGCGGGCGCCTACGAGCAGTACTTC.

The chain uses TRBV4-2 and TRBJ2-5; tentative D call: TRBD1 (5 bases). The CDR3 covers 14 residues. V lost 2 bases and J lost 5, with 12 bases in between. Germline loops: CDR1 LGHNA, CDR2 YNFKEQ. Written as DNA, the CDR3 is TGTGCCAGCAGCCAATCCAGGGTGTGGGAGACCCAGTACTTC. It specifies CASSQSRVWETQYF.

This clonotype showed up just a few times. A much larger clone sits a single nucleotide away, making a read error possible. The V gene is TRBV28, the J gene TRBJ2-1, with D maybe TRBD1 (6 bases). The ends were cut back, 5 bases at V and 7 bases at J, with 18 bases in the middle. The germline V gene encodes CDR1 MDHEN and CDR2 SYDVKM. The CDR3 runs to 15 residues. CDR3 DNA: TGTGCCAGCAGTCTGGGGGTGTTGGGGACAAATGAGCAGTTCTTC. Amino acids: CASSLGVLGTNEQFF.

This clonotype was seen only a few times. This sequence joins TRBV6-2 or TRBV6-3 and TRBJ2-1; TRBD2 matches at 9 bases. J lost 4 bases, V lost 6 bases, and 13 bases had no gene match. Germline V gives CDR1 MNHEY, CDR2 SVGEGT. The CDR3 spans 17 residues. The CDR3: CASRGVGAGGRYNEQFF. Written as DNA, the CDR3 is TGTGCCAGCAGGGGCGTCGGAGCGGGAGGCCGATACAATGAGCAGTTCTTC.

The chain carries TRBV10-3 and TRBJ1-2; D gene ambiguous. The CDR3 covers 15 residues. Between the trimmed V and J ends, which lost 3 bases and 0 bases, there was a span of 11 bases. Germline-derived CDR1 and CDR2 are ENHRY and SYGVKD. The CDR3 nucleotides read TGTGCCATCAGTGACCCTGTGGGAGCTAACTATGGCTACACCTTC. Its translation is CAISDPVGANYGYTF.

The sample holds many counts of this clonotype. CDR3 sequence: CASSLSSGDQPQHF. The CDR3 DNA sequence: TGTGCCAGCAGTTTATCTTCAGGGGATCAGCCCCAGCATTTT. The V and J genes are TRBV12-3 or TRBV12-4 and TRBJ1-5; D is perhaps TRBD1 (6 bases). This CDR3 contains 14 residues. The germline V and J ends were trimmed by 2 bases and 5 bases, with 10 bases remaining between them.

The chain joins TRBV20-1 to TRBJ2-7, with D maybe TRBD2 (5 bases). The CDR3 runs to 11 residues. Germline lookup yields CDR1 DFQATT and CDR2 SNEGSKA (reference sequence). V was pared by 3 bases and J by 6 bases, with 9 bases between. CDR3 region: CSASGGLEQYF. The CDR3 nucleotides are TGCAGTGCTAGTGGCGGACTCGAGCAGTACTTC.

This clonotype was recorded a few times. The V call is TRBV29-1, the J call TRBJ2-1, with TRBD2 matching over 7 bases. The junction had 12 bases not matched to a gene; V was cut back by 5 bases and J by 5 bases. From germline, CDR1 is SQVTM and CDR2 ANQGSEA. The length of the CDR3 is 15 residues. The DNA for the CDR3 is TGCAGCGTTCTCACGACTAGCTCTTTCAACAATGAGCAGTTCTTC. It codes for CSVLTTSSFNNEQFF.

The rearrangement links TRBV4-3 to TRBJ2-1; 7 positions match TRBD2. Germline trimming cut 3 bases from V and 7 bases from J; bases unmatched to any gene: 15. Germline V lookup: CDR1 LGHNA, CDR2 YSLEER. The CDR3 is 17 amino acids. CDR3 DNA: TGCGCCAGCAGCCAGGAAGGGGCGGGAGTACCAAATAATGAGCAGTTCTTC. Amino acids: CASSQEGAGVPNNEQFF.

At least ten counts were recorded for this clonotype. V is TRBV20-1 and J is TRBJ2-3, with 11 bases aligning to TRBD2. Germline V lookup: CDR1 DFQATT, CDR2 SNEGSKA (reference sequence). This CDR3 spans 16 amino acids. J gave up 4 bases and V 0 bases, and 6 bases lay outside the gene matches. In DNA, the CDR3 is TGCAGTGCTAGAGAAGCTAGCGGGAGGACCGCAGATACGCAGTATTTT. Translation gives CSAREASGRTADTQYF.

In its sample, this clonotype was seen a few times. The gene calls are TRBV28 and TRBJ1-4; D is uncertain. Trimming removed 2 bases from V and 0 bases from J, with 7 bases in between. Germline CDR1 MDHEN, CDR2 SYDVKM. The CDR3 contains 15 residues. In nucleotides, the CDR3 is TGTGCCAGCAGTTTAGCCAGAGCAACTAATGAAAAACTGTTTTTT. Protein: CASSLARATNEKLFF.

The rearrangement joins TRBV5-6 to TRBJ1-2, with D perhaps TRBD1 (5 bases). The V gene lost 0 bases and the J gene lost 2 bases, with 11 bases spanning the gap. This CDR3 spans 15 amino acids. In germline, CDR1 is SGHDT, CDR2 YYEEEE. The CDR3 sequence is CASSLVETVNYGYTF. Here the CDR3 DNA reads TGTGCCAGCAGCTTGGTCGAGACAGTGAACTATGGCTACACCTTC.

In this sample, this clonotype turned up a few times. This chain joins TRBV12-3 or TRBV12-4 and TRBJ2-3, with 8 bases fitting TRBD2. The CDR3 is made up of 16 amino acids. The V gene end was trimmed by 1 base and the J gene end by 1 base; junction bases not matched to a gene: 4. CDR3 region: CASSLGTGGGTDTQYF. DNA for the CDR3: TGTGCCAGCAGTTTAGGGACGGGAGGGGGCACAGATACGCAGTATTTT.

There are many counts of this clonotype. This chain uses TRBV20-1 with TRBJ2-3; 10 bases agree with TRBD2. V gave up 4 bases and J gave up 4 bases; unmatched junction bases: 11. The CDR3 consists of 16 residues. CDR1 DFQATT and CDR2 SNEGSKA come from the germline V gene (reference sequence). CDR3 amino acids: CSATGGSGRMADTQYF. The DNA for the CDR3 is TGCAGTGCTACCGGTGGTAGCGGGAGGATGGCAGATACGCAGTATTTT.

This clonotype was observed a handful of times. The genes are TRBV5-1 and TRBJ2-5; perhaps TRBD1 as D (6 bases). This CDR3 contains 15 residues. Germline values: CDR1 SGHRS, CDR2 YFSETQ. V gave up 3 bases and J gave up 4 bases, with 16 bases separating them. CDR3 in amino acids: CASSSSGAGAETQYF. The CDR3 DNA reads TGCGCCAGCAGCTCGTCCGGGGCAGGGGCAGAGACCCAGTACTTC.

The rearrangement uses TRBV7-9 and TRBJ2-7, with D perhaps matching TRBD1 (7 bases). V lost 2 bases, J lost 3 bases, and 20 bases lay in between. Germline V gene sequence: CDR1 SEHNR, CDR2 FQNEAQ (reference sequence). This CDR3 comprises 17 residues. Here the CDR3 DNA reads TGTGCCAGCAGCTTATATCCCCAGGGGGGAACGATCTACGAGCAGTACTTC. This encodes CASSLYPQGGTIYEQYF.

This chain joins TRBV9 and TRBJ1-5; tentatively, D is TRBD1 (6 bases). Germline-derived CDR1 and CDR2 are SGDLS and YYNGEE. Trimming took off 0 bases at V and 4 bases at J, with 11 bases between the two ends. The CDR3 has 15 amino acids. DNA for the CDR3: TGTGCCAGCAGCGTAGGGACAGTCGGGAATCAGCCCCAGCATTTT. As protein: CASSVGTVGNQPQHF.

The chain is built from TRBV12-3 or TRBV12-4 and TRBJ2-1; maybe TRBD2 (6 bases). V was trimmed by 7 bases and J by 8 bases, leaving 27 bases between them. The CDR3 is 17 residues long. CDR3 amino acids: CASTSLWPGLPEDEQFF. Here the CDR3 DNA reads TGTGCCAGCACTTCCCTCTGGCCGGGACTTCCGGAGGATGAGCAGTTCTTC.